The present T cell receptor beta chain was sequenced within a study of Ad26.COV2.S vaccination and SARS-CoV-2 variants. Turning to the study itself: Once or twice, 56 days apart, Ad26.COV2.S was delivered intramuscularly.

Treatment described: around 19 received Ad26.COV2.S at low or high dose, single or two shots; several received placebo; per-sample allocation not given. The samples were gathered on day 63 after the first injection of vaccine or placebo. In the case of this clone: Its antigen remains unknown.

Study-wide points: After vaccination, substantial breadth of spike-specific CD8+ and CD4+ responses was reported.

V shed 4 bases and J shed 8 bases, with 21 bases lying between them. This CDR3 has 15 residues. CDR1 SGHRS and CDR2 YFSETQ come from the germline V gene. TCRdb keeps only in-frame clones here, not all; method: immunoSEQ multiplex PCR. This table holds around 240,000 clones, roughly 88% found once. The starting material was peripheral blood, obtained in a trial of Ad26.COV2.S vaccine versus placebo. The chain links TRBV5-1 to TRBJ1-2; tentatively, D is TRBD1 (5 bases). This clonotype was sampled from a person between 18 and 65 years old who received the Ad26.COV2.S COVID-19 vaccine or a placebo. CDR3 DNA: TGCGCCAGCAGCAAACTCGCGGGACCAACAAGGGGCTACACCTTC. Translation gives CASSKLAGPTRGYTF.